Presented here are 17 T cell receptor beta chains from one specimen sequenced in a study of blood T cell repertoires in COVID-19 (dated by TCRdb to about 2020). Library creation used the immunoSEQ multiplex PCR assay. Sourced from immuneACCESS, this table was stored by TCRdb with only in-frame sequences that have V and J called. A share of the clones is absent; for the studies checked, an unresolved V gene accounts for under half, and the remainder has no known explanation. Here the sample has 180,000 or so clones; approximately 85% occur a single time. 5% to 7.5% of the sample goes to the ten largest clones. Specimen: PBMCs or T cells enriched from blood (not recorded which). The origin of the receptors is a middle-aged man who had recovered from COVID-19.

The gene calls are TRBV7-3 and TRBJ1-1; 8 positions agree with TRBD1. J gave up 3 bases and V 8 bases, and 14 bases lay outside the gene matches. This CDR3 region has 16 residues. The germline V gene encodes CDR1 SGHTA and CDR2 FQGTGA. The CDR3 DNA sequence: TGTGCCAGCGGGGGGACAGGTTACATGCGGGACACTGAAGCTTTCTTT. Protein sequence: CASGGTGYMRDTEAFF. The whole variable domain, remainder taken from reference TRBV7-3 and TRBJ1-1, is GAGVSQTPSNKVTEKGKYVELRCDPISGHTALYWYRQSLGQGPEFLIYFQGTGAADDSGLPNDRFFAVRPEGSVSTLKIQRTERGDSAVYLCASGGTGYMRDTEAFFGQGTRLTVV.

CDR3 nucleotide sequence: TGTGCCAGCAGTTACGGAAGGGGGACCGGGGAGCTGTTTTTT. Amino acids: CASSYGRGTGELFF. The chain uses TRBV6-5 and TRBJ2-2; D possibly corresponds to TRBD1 (6 bases). V lost 2 bases to trimming and J lost 5 bases, with 9 bases between them. The length of the CDR3 is 14 residues. Germline CDR1 and CDR2: MNHEY and SVGAGI.

V usage is TRBV6-1 and J usage is TRBJ1-2; D gene ambiguous. Trimming pared 2 bases from V and 4 bases from J, leaving 11 bases between. Germline CDR1 is MNHNS and CDR2 is SASEGT. This CDR3 spans 14 amino acids. For the CDR3, the DNA is TGTGCCAGCAGTGAAAAAGGAGCCCTCTATGGCTACACCTTC. It codes for CASSEKGALYGYTF.

Sample share makes this clone medium-sized. The chain recombines TRBV5-1 with TRBJ2-2; TRBD2 aligns across 8 bases. CDR3 size: 17 residues. V shed 0 bases, J shed 7 bases, and the junction held 11 bases outside the gene matches. Looked up from germline, CDR1 is SGHRS and CDR2 is YFSETQ. The chain's CDR3 is CASSLGASGPRVGELFF. CDR3 sequence (DNA): TGCGCCAGCAGCTTGGGGGCTAGCGGGCCAAGGGTCGGGGAGCTGTTTTTT. The full variable domain, with the rest looked up from reference TRBV5-1 and TRBJ2-2, is KAGVTQTPRYLIKTRGQQVTLSCSPISGHRSVSWYQQTPGQGLQFLFEYFSETQRNKGNFPGRFSGRQFSNSRSEMNVSTLELGDSALYLCASSLGASGPRVGELFFGEGSRLTVL.

This clone appeared a single time. The CDR3 DNA is TGTGCCAGCTCACTGGCCGGGACAGGGAACAATCAGCCCCAGCATTTT. Its protein is CASSLAGTGNNQPQHF. This chain joins TRBV18 and TRBJ1-5, with 9 bases that match TRBD1. Germline V gives CDR1 KGHSH, CDR2 LQKENI. This CDR3 is built from 16 residues. The J segment lost 3 bases and the V segment lost 4 bases, leaving 7 bases of the junction unmatched.

V gene TRBV18 combines with J gene TRBJ1-1; perhaps TRBD1 as D (6 bases). The germline V gene encodes CDR1 KGHSH and CDR2 LQKENI. Trimming shortened V by 6 bases and J by 2 bases, and 13 bases separated the two germline ends. This CDR3 comprises 14 residues. The CDR3 reads CASSLQGSNTEAFF. In DNA, the CDR3 is TGTGCCAGCTCTCTACAGGGATCAAACACTGAAGCTTTCTTT.

The genes are TRBV10-3 and TRBJ2-4; TRBD2 might be the D (5 bases). Germline V gene data show CDR1 as ENHRY and CDR2 as SYGVKD. The V end lost 10 bases, the J end lost 3 bases, and 10 bases lay between the germline ends. The CDR3 extends over 12 amino acids. The CDR3 region is CASAGSKNIQYF. The CDR3 region has the DNA TGTGCCAGCGCTGGGAGCAAAAACATTCAGTACTTC.

The V gene is TRBV6-5, the J gene TRBJ2-7; 8 bases match TRBD2. V shed 8 bases, J shed 2 bases, and the junction held 8 bases outside the gene matches. This CDR3 contains 14 residues. CDR1 and CDR2 (germline): MNHEY, SVGAGI. CDR3 amino acids: CASLSAGGPYEQYF. DNA of the CDR3: TGTGCCAGCTTATCGGCGGGAGGTCCCTACGAGCAGTACTTC.

A single count supports this clone. The genes are TRBV18 and TRBJ1-3; 9 bases align to TRBD1. Germline V CDR1 and CDR2: KGHSH, LQKENI. The CDR3 runs to 14 residues. V dropped 6 bases and J dropped 2; count of bases not matched to a gene: 2. DNA for the CDR3: TGTGCCAGCTCCGGACAGGGGACTGGAAACACCATATATTTT. It translates to CASSGQGTGNTIYF.

The rearrangement uses TRBV20-1 and TRBJ1-5; D gene ambiguous. The length of the CDR3 is 15 residues. Germline CDR1 is DFQATT and CDR2 is SNEGSKA (reference sequence). V shed 3 bases and J shed 0 bases, with 12 bases lying between them. The CDR3 is CSASGLVDSNQPQHF. The CDR3 DNA reads as TGCAGTGCTAGTGGGCTAGTGGATAGCAATCAGCCCCAGCATTTT.

This clone was counted at least ten times. This chain joins TRBV5-1 and TRBJ2-5, with 9 bases identical to TRBD1. This CDR3 is built from 14 residues. Germline lookup yields CDR1 SGHRS and CDR2 YFSETQ. V trimming: 3 bases; J trimming: 3 bases; junction bases outside the gene matches: 3. CDR3 sequence reads: CASSWGQGKETQYF. CDR3 nucleotide sequence: TGCGCCAGCAGCTGGGGACAGGGCAAAGAGACCCAGTACTTC.

This clone showed up just a few times. The chain combines TRBV11-2 with TRBJ2-1, with TRBD1 matching 7 bases. With 5 bases clipped from V and 4 bases from J, the junction kept 8 bases outside the gene matches. CDR1 and CDR2 from the germline V gene are SGHAT and FQNNGV. This CDR3 region has 15 residues. Written as DNA, the CDR3 is TGTGCCAGCAGCCCTACTTGGGGACAGTACAATGAGCAGTTCTTC. It encodes CASSPTWGQYNEQFF. The whole variable domain, remainder taken from reference TRBV11-2 and TRBJ2-1, is EAGVAQSPRYKIIEKRQSVAFWCNPISGHATLYWYQQILGQGPKLLIQFQNNGVVDDSQLPKDRFSAERLKGVDSTLKIQPAKLEDSAVYLCASSPTWGQYNEQFFGPGTRLTVL.

This clone has only one observation. The chain uses TRBV28 and TRBJ2-5; 11 bases match TRBD1. Trimming removed 10 bases from V and 1 base from J; junction bases left unmatched: 8. This CDR3 contains 15 residues. Looked up from germline, CDR1 is MDHEN and CDR2 is SYDVKM. For the CDR3, the DNA is TGTGCCACCTCCAGGGGGACAGGGGGCCAAGAGACCCAGTACTTC. Translation gives CATSRGTGGQETQYF.

The gene calls are TRBV28 and TRBJ1-2; TRBD1 agrees at 8 bases. The ends lost 5 bases at V and 4 bases at J; junction bases unmatched: 9. The germline V gene has CDR1 MDHEN and CDR2 SYDVKM. The CDR3 spans 15 residues. This CDR3 is CASSITGTGPYGYTF. CDR3 nucleotide sequence: TGTGCCAGCAGTATCACCGGGACAGGCCCCTATGGCTACACCTTC.

This clone came up a few times. The chain combines TRBV5-1 with TRBJ2-3; 10 bases are a match to TRBD2. Germline V gives CDR1 SGHRS, CDR2 YFSETQ. The J segment lost 10 bases and the V segment lost 0 bases, leaving 8 bases of the junction unmatched. The CDR3 is 15 amino acids. The CDR3 region has the DNA TGCGCCAGCAGCTTGGATGGGACTAGCGTCTATCCGCAGTATTTT. It is translated as CASSLDGTSVYPQYF.

The chain is built from TRBV6-5 and TRBJ2-1, with 7 bases lining up with TRBD2. V gave up 6 bases and J gave up 3 bases; unmatched junction bases: 5. There are 14 residues in the CDR3. CDR1 is MNHEY, CDR2 SVGAGI, per germline. CDR3 protein: CASSRLAYYNEQFF. The CDR3 DNA sequence: TGTGCCAGCAGCAGACTAGCATACTACAATGAGCAGTTCTTC.

The J gene is TRBJ2-5, the V gene TRBV5-1; a possible D gene is TRBD2 (6 bases). CDR1 is SGHRS, CDR2 YFSETQ, per germline. Trimming shortened V by 4 bases and J by 2 bases, and 15 bases separated the two germline ends. The CDR3 consists of 15 residues. The CDR3 loop is CASSPTGGSQETQYF. In DNA form, the CDR3 reads TGCGCCAGCAGCCCGACCGGGGGATCTCAAGAGACCCAGTACTTC. The whole variable domain, filled in from reference TRBV5-1 and TRBJ2-5, reads KAGVTQTPRYLIKTRGQQVTLSCSPISGHRSVSWYQQTPGQGLQFLFEYFSETQRNKGNFPGRFSGRQFSNSRSEMNVSTLELGDSALYLCASSPTGGSQETQYFGPGTRLLVL.